The source of this TCR beta chain is a study of spatial heterogeneity in lung cancer. As to time point: sample taken at primary tumor resection. Whole RNA, which was extracted from tumor, nontumor lung tissue or frozen PBMC, was sequenced without any cell sorting. CDR3 length: 14 amino acids. V lost 2 bases, J lost 2 bases, and 4 bases lay in between. CDR1 MNHEY and CDR2 SVGAGI come from the germline V gene. Unique molecular identifiers tagged every individual TCR cDNA molecule. TCRdb used MiXCR to reprocess the 5' RACE reads, holding one entry per CDR3 protein. Of some 47,000 distinct CDR3 sequences in the sample, less than 9% were seen once. The table lists this clonotype with many counts.

The chain links TRBV6-5 to TRBJ2-6; D remains ambiguous. The TCR originated in a female donor with early-stage non-small cell lung cancer. The source was PBMCs, collected at surgery. DNA of the CDR3: TGTGCCAGCAGTTACCAGCCTGGGGCCAACGTCCTGACTTTC. It specifies CASSYQPGANVLTF.